What follows are 17 T cell receptor beta chains derived from one specimen sequenced in a study of blood T cell repertoires in COVID-19. Using immunoSEQ multiplex PCR, the repertoire was profiled, and TCRdb retains in-frame clones only, with some absent. The repertoire holds tens of thousands of clones, around 86% seen once, with around 29% in the top ten. The material sequenced was peripheral blood. Source of these receptors: a woman older than 75 with active or convalescent COVID-19.

This clone was counted between two and nine times. The chain employs TRBV24-1 and TRBJ2-1; 7 positions agree with TRBD2. After removal of 7 bases from V and 7 bases from J, the junction contained 6 bases not matched to a gene. CDR3 length: 13 residues. Germline V lookup: CDR1 KGHDR, CDR2 SFDVKD. The CDR3 DNA reads TGTGCCACCAGCGGGGGGTCGCGGAATGAGCAGTTCTTC. Translation gives CATSGGSRNEQFF.

V usage is TRBV23-1 and J usage is TRBJ2-4; D possibly corresponds to TRBD2 (6 bases). TRBV23-1 is an ORF; its function is uncertain. The CDR3 consists of 17 residues. The V and J ends lost 11 bases and 2 bases respectively, with 25 bases between them. CDR3 sequence (DNA): TGCGCCGGCACCCTAGAGGAGGGGAAGGGGACCAAAAACATTCAGTACTTC. It specifies CAGTLEEGKGTKNIQYF.

This sequence joins TRBV13 and TRBJ2-5; D may be TRBD2 (6 bases). The CDR3 has 14 amino acids. Trimming shortened V by 3 bases and J by 5 bases, and 13 bases separated the two germline ends. The germline V gene encodes CDR1 PRHDT and CDR2 FYEKMQ (reference sequence). CDR3 sequence (DNA): TGTGCCAGCAGCTTCCGGACTCGGGAGGAGACCCAGTACTTC. Translating gives CASSFRTREETQYF.

The V call is TRBV3-1 (or the pseudogene TRBV3-2), the J call TRBJ2-1; possibly TRBD2 for D (7 bases). Germline CDR1 and CDR2: LGHDT and YNNKEL (reference sequence). The CDR3 extends over 16 amino acids. Trimming removed 1 base from V and 6 bases from J, with 16 bases in between. The CDR3 region is CASSQGWGGRSNEQFF. The DNA of the CDR3 is TGTGCCAGCAGCCAAGGTTGGGGGGGGCGGAGCAATGAGCAGTTCTTC.

The chain uses TRBV9 and TRBJ2-2; D perhaps matches TRBD2 (5 bases). This CDR3 comprises 14 residues. The V and J ends lost 3 bases and 2 bases respectively, with 8 bases between them. From germline, CDR1 is SGDLS and CDR2 YYNGEE. CDR3: CASSGGPNTGELFF. The CDR3 region has the DNA TGTGCCAGCAGCGGAGGGCCTAACACCGGGGAGCTGTTTTTT. Filled out from reference TRBV9 and TRBJ2-2, the complete variable domain reads DSGVTQTPKHLITATGQRVTLRCSPRSGDLSVYWYQQSLDQGLQFLIQYYNGEERAKGNILERFSAQQFPDLHSELNLSSLELGDSALYFCASSGGPNTGELFFGEGSRLTVL.

The rearrangement uses TRBV28 and TRBJ1-1; D is possibly TRBD1 (6 bases). The V and J ends lost 8 bases and 0 bases respectively, with 25 bases between them. The CDR3 runs to 18 residues. Per the germline V gene, CDR1 is MDHEN and CDR2 is SYDVKM. The CDR3 DNA reads TGTGCCAGCCTATTGGGGGGGGCGGTGGTGGGAATGAACACTGAAGCTTTCTTT. It encodes CASLLGGAVVGMNTEAFF. The full variable domain, in which reference TRBV28 and TRBJ1-1 provide the parts outside the CDR3, is DVKVTQSSRYLVKRTGEKVFLECVQDMDHENMFWYRQDPGLGLRLIYFSYDVKMKEKGDIPEGYSVSREKKERFSLILESASTNQTSMYLCASLLGGAVVGMNTEAFFGQGTRLTVV.

V gene TRBV4-2 combines with J gene TRBJ1-1, with D possibly matching TRBD1 (6 bases). The length of the CDR3 is 14 residues. V lost 7 bases and J 5 bases, leaving 17 bases between the germline ends. The germline V gene encodes CDR1 LGHNA and CDR2 YNFKEQ. CDR3 amino acids: CASNPFGGLTEAFF. CDR3 coding DNA: TGTGCCAGCAACCCATTCGGGGGGCTTACTGAAGCTTTCTTT.

V usage is TRBV19 and J usage is TRBJ2-1; a possible D gene is TRBD2 (7 bases). The CDR3 is 16 residues long. Germline assignment: CDR1 LNHDA and CDR2 SQIVND (reference sequence). Trimming removed 6 bases at V and 0 bases at J, with 15 bases between. The CDR3 nucleotides are TGTGCCAGTAGCGGGGGGCCGAAGAGCTCCTACAATGAGCAGTTCTTC. This encodes CASSGGPKSSYNEQFF.

V usage is TRBV7-2 and J usage is TRBJ1-6; D gene unclear. Germline V lookup: CDR1 SGHTA, CDR2 FQGNSA. Trimming left V 2 bases short and J 8 bases short, with 7 bases between. The CDR3 is 13 residues long. CDR3 amino acids: CASSLRRDSPLHF. CDR3 bases: TGTGCCAGCAGCTTAAGGAGGGATTCACCCCTCCACTTT. The variable domain in full, completed from reference TRBV7-2 and TRBJ1-6, reads GAGVSQSPSNKVTEKGKDVELRCDPISGHTALYWYRQSLGQGLEFLIYFQGNSAPDKSGLPSDRFSAERTGGSVSTLTIQRTQQEDSAVYLCASSLRRDSPLHFGNGTRLTVT.

The chain is built from TRBV29-1 and TRBJ2-5, with D possibly being TRBD1 (5 bases). V was trimmed by 4 bases and J by 0 bases, leaving 12 bases between them. The germline V gene has CDR1 SQVTM and CDR2 ANQGSEA. The CDR3 loop spans 14 amino acids. For the CDR3, the DNA is TGCAGCGTTGTGCCCCAGGGTCACCAAGAGACCCAGTACTTC. It encodes CSVVPQGHQETQYF.

This clone was recorded only once. The V and J genes are TRBV10-3 and TRBJ1-1; D not certain. Looked up from germline, CDR1 is ENHRY and CDR2 is SYGVKD. Trimming stripped 6 bases from V and 5 bases from J, with 13 bases between. The CDR3 spans 13 residues. The CDR3 loop is CAISIQRGTEAFF. CDR3 coding DNA: TGTGCCATCAGCATACAGCGAGGGACTGAAGCTTTCTTT.

V usage is TRBV6-5 and J usage is TRBJ2-7; maybe TRBD2 (5 bases). The CDR3 spans 15 residues. The germline gives CDR1 MNHEY, CDR2 SVGAGI. The V end lost 10 bases, the J end lost 4 bases, and 23 bases lay between the germline ends. CDR3 sequence: CAIKPGRVGEYEQYF. Here the CDR3 DNA reads TGTGCCATTAAACCGGGTAGGGTTGGGGAGTACGAGCAGTACTTC.

The gene calls are TRBV9 and TRBJ2-3; D gene uncertain. Trimming shortened V by 0 bases and J by 1 base, and 9 bases separated the two germline ends. Germline V gives CDR1 SGDLS, CDR2 YYNGEE. The CDR3 runs to 15 residues. In DNA, the CDR3 is TGTGCCAGCAGCGTAGCCCGCGGCGGCACAGATACGCAGTATTTT. Translated, it gives CASSVARGGTDTQYF.

CDR3: CASGWPGDTQYF. In DNA form, the CDR3 reads TGTGCCAGCGGTTGGCCCGGGGATACGCAGTATTTT. V is TRBV12-3 or TRBV12-4 and J is TRBJ2-3, with unresolved D. This CDR3 is built from 12 residues. V lost 8 bases and J lost 6, with 12 bases in between.

J is TRBJ2-5 and V is TRBV30; possibly TRBD1 for D (6 bases). The germline CDR1 and CDR2 sequences are GTSNPN and SVGIG (reference sequence). Trimming shortened V by 5 bases and J by 5 bases, and 18 bases separated the two germline ends. This CDR3 region has 14 residues. The CDR3 reads CAWGPGQSTETQYF. CDR3 in DNA: TGTGCCTGGGGACCGGGACAAAGTACGGAGACCCAGTACTTC.

A single count supports this clone. The V and J genes are TRBV7-2 and TRBJ2-1; 13 positions match TRBD2. V was clipped by 5 bases and J by 6 bases; unmatched bases: 10. The CDR3 consists of 17 residues. Germline CDR1 reads SGHTA; CDR2 reads FQGNSA. The CDR3 DNA reads TGTGCCAGCAGCCGCAGGACTAGCGGGGGACCTACCAATGAGCAGTTCTTC. It codes for CASSRRTSGGPTNEQFF.

The V gene is TRBV18, the J gene TRBJ1-4, with 8 bases fitting TRBD1. The germline gives CDR1 KGHSH, CDR2 LQKENI. The CDR3 has 14 residues. V shed 4 bases and J 7 bases; nucleotides not matched to a gene: 5. CDR3: CASSLGQGSEKLFF. For the CDR3, the DNA is TGTGCCAGCTCACTCGGACAGGGCAGTGAAAAACTGTTTTTT. The whole variable domain, remainder taken from reference TRBV18 and TRBJ1-4, is NAGVMQNPRHLVRRRGQEARLRCSPMKGHSHVYWYRQLPEEGLKFMVYLQKENIIDESGMPKERFSAEFPKEGPSILRIQQVVRGDSAAYFCASSLGQGSEKLFFGSGTQLSVL.